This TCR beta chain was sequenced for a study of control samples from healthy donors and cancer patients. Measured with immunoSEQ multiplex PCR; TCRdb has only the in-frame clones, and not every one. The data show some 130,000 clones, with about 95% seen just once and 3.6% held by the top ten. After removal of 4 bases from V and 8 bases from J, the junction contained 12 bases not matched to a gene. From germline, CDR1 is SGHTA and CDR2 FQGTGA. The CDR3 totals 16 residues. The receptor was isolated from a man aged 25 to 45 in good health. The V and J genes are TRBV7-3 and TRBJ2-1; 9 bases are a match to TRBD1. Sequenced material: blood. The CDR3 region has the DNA TGTGCCAGCAGCTCCGAGGACAGGGGTAAGGGCTATGAGCAGTTCTTC. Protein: CASSSEDRGKGYEQFF.